This T cell receptor (beta chain) originates from a study of sequential checkpoint blockade in melanoma. As for the study in general: Patients were randomized 1:1 to nivolumab-then-ipilimumab or ipilimumab-then-nivolumab first-line. After both sequences, patients received maintenance nivolumab.

The germline gives CDR1 SGHNT, CDR2 YYREEE (reference sequence). V gave up 4 bases and J gave up 1 base, with 11 bases separating them. CDR3 length: 14 residues. The repertoire was sequenced with immunoSEQ multiplex PCR; TCRdb's copy has only in-frame clones and lacks some. This sample has roughly 23,000 clones, with around 70% found just once. Regarding treatment: randomized to nivolumab then ipilimumab (arm A) or the reverse (arm B). No patient had prior DNA-damaging chemotherapy. From thawed PBMCs, live CD3+CD8+ cells negative for CD19 and CD56 were sorted. The chain has TRBV5-4 and TRBJ1-2; maybe TRBD1 (6 bases). The sample in question was CD8+ T cells sorted from blood (inferred from file names), obtained from a patient given nivolumab and ipilimumab in sequence. This TCR came from a human donor with melanoma. CDR3 nucleotides: TGTGCCAGCAGCCCTCAACAGGGTAACTATGGCTACACCTTC. Translation gives CASSPQQGNYGYTF.